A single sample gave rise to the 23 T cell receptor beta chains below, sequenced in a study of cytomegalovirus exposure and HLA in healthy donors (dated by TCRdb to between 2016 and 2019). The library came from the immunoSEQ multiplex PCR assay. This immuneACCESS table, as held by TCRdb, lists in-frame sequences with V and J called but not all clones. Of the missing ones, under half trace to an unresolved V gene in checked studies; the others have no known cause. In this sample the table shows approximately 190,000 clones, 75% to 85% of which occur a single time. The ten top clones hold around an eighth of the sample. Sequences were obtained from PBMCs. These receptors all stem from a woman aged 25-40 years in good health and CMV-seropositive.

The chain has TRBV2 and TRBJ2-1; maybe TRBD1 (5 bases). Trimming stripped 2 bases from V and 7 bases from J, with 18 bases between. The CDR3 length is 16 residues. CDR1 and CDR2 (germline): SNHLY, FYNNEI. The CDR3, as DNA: TGTGCCAGCAGTGAAAGGGGCAGAGGTCTACCAAATGAGCAGTTCTTC. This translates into CASSERGRGLPNEQFF.

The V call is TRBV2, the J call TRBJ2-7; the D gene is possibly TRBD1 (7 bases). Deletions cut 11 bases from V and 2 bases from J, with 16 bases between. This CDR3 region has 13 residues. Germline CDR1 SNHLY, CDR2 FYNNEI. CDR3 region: CAGGTEFPYEQYF. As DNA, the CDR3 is TGTGCCGGAGGGACAGAATTCCCCTACGAGCAGTACTTC.

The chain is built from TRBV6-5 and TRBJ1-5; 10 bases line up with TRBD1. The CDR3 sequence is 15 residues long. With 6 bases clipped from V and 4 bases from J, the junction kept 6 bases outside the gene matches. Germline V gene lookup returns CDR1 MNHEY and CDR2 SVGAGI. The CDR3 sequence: CASSQTGGPNQPQHF. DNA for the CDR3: TGTGCCAGCAGCCAGACAGGGGGCCCAAATCAGCCCCAGCATTTT.

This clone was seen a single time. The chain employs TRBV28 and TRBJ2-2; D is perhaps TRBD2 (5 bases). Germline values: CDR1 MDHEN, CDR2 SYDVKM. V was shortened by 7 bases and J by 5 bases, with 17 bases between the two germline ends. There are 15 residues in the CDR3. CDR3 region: CASKERGPGTGELFF. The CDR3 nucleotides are TGTGCCAGCAAGGAGCGCGGCCCGGGGACCGGGGAGCTGTTTTTT.

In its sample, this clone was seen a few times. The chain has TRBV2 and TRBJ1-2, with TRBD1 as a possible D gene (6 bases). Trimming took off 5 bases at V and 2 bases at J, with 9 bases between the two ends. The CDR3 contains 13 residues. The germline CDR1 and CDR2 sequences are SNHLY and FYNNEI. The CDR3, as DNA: TGTGCCAGCAGTCTACAGGGAAACTATGGCTACACCTTC. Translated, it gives CASSLQGNYGYTF.

As DNA, the CDR3 is TGTGCCACGGACAGGGGATCCGGGGAGCTGTTTTTT. It translates to CATDRGSGELFF. This chain joins TRBV6-5 and TRBJ2-2; 9 nucleotides line up with TRBD1. The germline CDR1 and CDR2 sequences are MNHEY and SVGAGI. The length of the CDR3 is 12 residues. The V gene end was trimmed by 10 bases and the J gene end by 6 bases; junction bases not matched to a gene: 3.

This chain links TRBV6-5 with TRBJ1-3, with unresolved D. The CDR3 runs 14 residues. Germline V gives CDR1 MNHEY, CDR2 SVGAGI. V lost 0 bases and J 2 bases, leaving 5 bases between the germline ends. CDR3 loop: CASSYSNTGNTIYF. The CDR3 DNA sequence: TGTGCCAGCAGTTACTCGAACACTGGAAACACCATATATTTT.

In DNA, the CDR3 is TGCAGCGTGCGGGCACCATCCCTCTCTGGGGCCAACGTCCTGACTTTC. Translating gives CSVRAPSLSGANVLTF. J is TRBJ2-6 and V is TRBV29-1; TRBD2 might be the D (5 bases). CDR1 is SQVTM, CDR2 ANQGSEA, per germline. V shed 6 bases and J shed 0 bases, with 15 bases lying between them. The CDR3 runs to 16 residues.

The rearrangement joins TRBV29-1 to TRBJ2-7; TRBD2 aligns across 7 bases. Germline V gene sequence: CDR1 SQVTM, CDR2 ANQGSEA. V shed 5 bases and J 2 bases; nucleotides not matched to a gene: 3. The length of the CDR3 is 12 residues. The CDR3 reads CSVTSVAYEQYF. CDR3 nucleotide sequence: TGCAGCGTTACTAGCGTTGCCTACGAGCAGTACTTC.

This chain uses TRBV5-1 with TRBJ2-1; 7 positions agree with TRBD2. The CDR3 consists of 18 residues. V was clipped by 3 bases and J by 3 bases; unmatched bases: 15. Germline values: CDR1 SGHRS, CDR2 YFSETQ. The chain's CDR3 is CASSYRGGGMDFYNEQFF. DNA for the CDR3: TGCGCCAGCAGCTATAGGGGCGGGGGAATGGATTTCTACAATGAGCAGTTCTTC.

Here the CDR3 reads CASSKGGSGRPLRREQYF. CDR3 sequence (DNA): TGTGCCAGCAGCAAGGGCGGTAGCGGGAGGCCCCTTCGTAGGGAGCAGTACTTC. This rearrangement joins TRBV7-9 to TRBJ2-7; 10 bases match TRBD2. The CDR3 extends over 18 amino acids. V was clipped by 5 bases and J by 7 bases; unmatched bases: 20. From germline, CDR1 is SEHNR and CDR2 FQNEAQ (reference sequence).

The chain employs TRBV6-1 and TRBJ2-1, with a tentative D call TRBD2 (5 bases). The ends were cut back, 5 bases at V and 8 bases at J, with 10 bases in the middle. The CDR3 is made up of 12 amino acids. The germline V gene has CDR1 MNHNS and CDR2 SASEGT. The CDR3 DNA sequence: TGTGCCAGCAGTAAGAGGGAATATGAGCAGTTCTTC. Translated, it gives CASSKREYEQFF.

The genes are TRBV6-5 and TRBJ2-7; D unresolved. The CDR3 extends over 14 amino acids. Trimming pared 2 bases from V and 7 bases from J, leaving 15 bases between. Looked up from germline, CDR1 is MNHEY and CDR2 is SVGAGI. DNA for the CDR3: TGTGCCAGCAGTTACCGTCAAGCCACGGAGGAGCAGTACTTC. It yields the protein CASSYRQATEEQYF.

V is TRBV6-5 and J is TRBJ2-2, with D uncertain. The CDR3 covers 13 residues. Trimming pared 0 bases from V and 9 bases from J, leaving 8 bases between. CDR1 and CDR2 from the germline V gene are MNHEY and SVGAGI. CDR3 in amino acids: CASSYSNFRELFF. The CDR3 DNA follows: TGTGCCAGCAGTTACTCTAATTTCCGGGAGCTGTTTTTT.

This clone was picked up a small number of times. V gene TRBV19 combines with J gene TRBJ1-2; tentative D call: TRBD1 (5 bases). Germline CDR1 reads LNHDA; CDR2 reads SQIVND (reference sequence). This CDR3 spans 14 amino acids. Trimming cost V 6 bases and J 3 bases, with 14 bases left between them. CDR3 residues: CASRPSRVDYGYTF. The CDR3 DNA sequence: TGTGCCAGTAGACCCTCCAGGGTGGACTATGGCTACACCTTC.

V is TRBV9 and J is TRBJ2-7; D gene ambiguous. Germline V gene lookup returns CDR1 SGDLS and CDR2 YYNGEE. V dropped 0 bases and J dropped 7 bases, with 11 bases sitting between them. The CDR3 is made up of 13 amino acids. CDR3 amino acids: CASSVGESLEQYF. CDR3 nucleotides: TGTGCCAGCAGCGTAGGCGAGTCTTTGGAGCAGTACTTC.

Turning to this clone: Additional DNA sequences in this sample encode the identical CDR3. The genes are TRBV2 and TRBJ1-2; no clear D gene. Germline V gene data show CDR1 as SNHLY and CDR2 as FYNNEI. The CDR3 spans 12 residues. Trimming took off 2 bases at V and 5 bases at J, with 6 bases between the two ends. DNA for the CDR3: TGTGCCAGCAGTGAACAGTCTTATGGCTACACCTTC. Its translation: CASSEQSYGYTF.

The DNA of the CDR3 is TGCAGCGTTATCCTAGCGGGAGAAGAGACCCAGTACTTC. Encoded protein: CSVILAGEETQYF. The chain uses TRBV29-1 and TRBJ2-5, with TRBD2 identical over 10 bases. The CDR3 contains 13 residues. Germline loops: CDR1 SQVTM, CDR2 ANQGSEA. V shed 5 bases, J shed 3 bases, and the junction held 3 bases outside the gene matches.

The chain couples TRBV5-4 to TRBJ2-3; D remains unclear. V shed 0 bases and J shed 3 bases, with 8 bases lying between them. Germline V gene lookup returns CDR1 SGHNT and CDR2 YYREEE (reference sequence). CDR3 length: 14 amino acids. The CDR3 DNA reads TGTGCCAGCAGCTTGGCGGTTTCGACAGATACGCAGTATTTT. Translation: CASSLAVSTDTQYF. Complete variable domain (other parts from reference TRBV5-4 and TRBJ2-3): ETGVTQSPTHLIKTRGQQVTLRCSSQSGHNTVSWYQQALGQGPQFIFQYYREEENGRGNFPPRFSGLQFPNYSSELNVNALELDDSALYLCASSLAVSTDTQYFGPGTRLTVL.

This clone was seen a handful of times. This CDR3 is CASSLTSTVGEQYF. CDR3 coding DNA: TGTGCCAGCAGCCTGACTAGCACCGTGGGGGAGCAGTACTTC. This sequence joins TRBV7-8 and TRBJ2-7; 7 bases fit TRBD2. The trim removed 5 bases at V and 7 bases at J, leaving 11 bases unmatched. Germline V CDR1 and CDR2: SGHVS, FQNEAQ. The CDR3 runs 14 residues.

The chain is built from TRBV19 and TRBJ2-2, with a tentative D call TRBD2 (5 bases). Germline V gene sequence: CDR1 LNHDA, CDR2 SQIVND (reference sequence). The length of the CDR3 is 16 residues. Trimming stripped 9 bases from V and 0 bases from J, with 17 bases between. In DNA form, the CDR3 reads TGTGCCAGCCAAGGTAGCGCCGCTTCGAACACCGGGGAGCTGTTTTTT. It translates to CASQGSAASNTGELFF.

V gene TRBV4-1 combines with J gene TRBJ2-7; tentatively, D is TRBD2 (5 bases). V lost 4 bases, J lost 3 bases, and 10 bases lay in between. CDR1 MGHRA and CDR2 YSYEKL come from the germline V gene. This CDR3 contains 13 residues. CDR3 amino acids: CASSLSGGYEQYF. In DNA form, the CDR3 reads TGCGCCAGCAGCCTAAGCGGAGGCTACGAGCAGTACTTC.

CDR3 sequence (DNA): TGCAGTGCCGACTACTATGGCTACACCTTC. Residues: CSADYYGYTF. V and J are TRBV20-1 and TRBJ1-2; D not certain. The CDR3 has 10 amino acids. CDR1 and CDR2 (germline): DFQATT, SNEGSKA (reference sequence). Trimming cost V 6 bases and J 3 bases, with 5 bases left between them.